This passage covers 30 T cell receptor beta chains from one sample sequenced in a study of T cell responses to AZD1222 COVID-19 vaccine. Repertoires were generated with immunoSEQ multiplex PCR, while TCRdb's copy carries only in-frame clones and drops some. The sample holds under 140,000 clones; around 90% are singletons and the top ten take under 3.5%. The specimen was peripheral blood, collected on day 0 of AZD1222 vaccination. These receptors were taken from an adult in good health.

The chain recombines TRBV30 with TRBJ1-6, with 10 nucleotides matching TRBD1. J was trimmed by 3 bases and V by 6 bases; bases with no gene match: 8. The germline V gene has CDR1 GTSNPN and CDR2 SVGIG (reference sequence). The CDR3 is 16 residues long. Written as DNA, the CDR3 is TGTGCCTGCTCGTGGGACAGGGGTGGCTATAATTCACCCCTCCACTTT. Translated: CACSWDRGGYNSPLHF.

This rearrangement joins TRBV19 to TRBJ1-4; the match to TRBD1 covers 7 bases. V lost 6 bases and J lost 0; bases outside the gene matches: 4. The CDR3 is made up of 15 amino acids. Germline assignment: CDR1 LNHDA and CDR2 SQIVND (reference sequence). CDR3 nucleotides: TGTGCCAGTAGGATGGACAGGACAACTAATGAAAAACTGTTTTTT. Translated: CASRMDRTTNEKLFF. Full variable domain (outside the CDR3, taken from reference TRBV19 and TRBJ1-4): DGGITQSPKYLFRKEGQNVTLSCEQNLNHDAMYWYRQDPGQGLRLIYYSQIVNDFQKGDIAEGYSVSREKKESFPLTVTSAQKNPTAFYLCASRMDRTTNEKLFFGSGTQLSVL.

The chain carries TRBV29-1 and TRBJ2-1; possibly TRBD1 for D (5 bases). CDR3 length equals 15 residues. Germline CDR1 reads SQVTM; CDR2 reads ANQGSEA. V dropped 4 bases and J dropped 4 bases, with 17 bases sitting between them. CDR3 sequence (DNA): TGCAGCGTTGGGCAGGGATCCCCTCCATACAATGAGCAGTTCTTC. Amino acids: CSVGQGSPPYNEQFF.

CDR3 nucleotide sequence: TGTGCCAGCAGTCCTCAGGGTTACACTGAAGCTTTCTTT. Translating gives CASSPQGYTEAFF. The V and J genes are TRBV6-5 and TRBJ1-1; tentative D call: TRBD1 (5 bases). The V end was cut by 5 bases, the J end by 3 bases, with 10 bases between. The CDR3 has 13 amino acids. CDR1 and CDR2 (germline): MNHEY, SVGAGI.

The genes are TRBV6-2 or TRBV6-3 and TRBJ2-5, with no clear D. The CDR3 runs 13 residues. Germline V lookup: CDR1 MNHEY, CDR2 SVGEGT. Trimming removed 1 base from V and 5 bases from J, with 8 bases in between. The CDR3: CASSYFPGETQYF. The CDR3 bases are TGTGCCAGCAGTTACTTCCCCGGGGAGACCCAGTACTTC.

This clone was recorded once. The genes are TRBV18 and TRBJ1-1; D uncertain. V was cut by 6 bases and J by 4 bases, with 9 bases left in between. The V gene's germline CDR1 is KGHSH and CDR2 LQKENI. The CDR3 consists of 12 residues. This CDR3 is CASSRQVTEAFF. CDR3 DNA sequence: TGTGCCAGCTCTCGACAAGTCACTGAAGCTTTCTTT.

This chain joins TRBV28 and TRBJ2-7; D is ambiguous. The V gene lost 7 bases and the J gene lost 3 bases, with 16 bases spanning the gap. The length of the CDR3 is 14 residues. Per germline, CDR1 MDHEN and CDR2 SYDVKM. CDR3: CASTSLGPRYEQYF. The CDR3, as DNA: TGTGCCAGCACCTCCTTAGGGCCCCGCTACGAGCAGTACTTC.

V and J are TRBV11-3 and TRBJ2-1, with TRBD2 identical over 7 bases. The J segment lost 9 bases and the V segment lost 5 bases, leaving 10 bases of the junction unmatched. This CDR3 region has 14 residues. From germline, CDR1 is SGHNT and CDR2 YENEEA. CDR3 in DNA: TGTGCCAGCAGCCAAGGACTAGAAGGTGGTGAGCAGTTCTTC. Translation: CASSQGLEGGEQFF.

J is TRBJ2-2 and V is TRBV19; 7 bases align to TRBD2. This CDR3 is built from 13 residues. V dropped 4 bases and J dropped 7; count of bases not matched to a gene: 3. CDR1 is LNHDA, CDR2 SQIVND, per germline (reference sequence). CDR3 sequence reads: CASSTSGDGELFF. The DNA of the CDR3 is TGTGCCAGTAGTACGAGCGGGGACGGGGAGCTGTTTTTT.

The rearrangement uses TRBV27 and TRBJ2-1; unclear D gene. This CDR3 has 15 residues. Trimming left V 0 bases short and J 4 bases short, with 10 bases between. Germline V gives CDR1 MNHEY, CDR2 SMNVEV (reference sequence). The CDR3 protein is CASSLSGLDYNEQFF. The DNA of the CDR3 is TGTGCCAGCAGTTTATCGGGCCTGGATTACAATGAGCAGTTCTTC.

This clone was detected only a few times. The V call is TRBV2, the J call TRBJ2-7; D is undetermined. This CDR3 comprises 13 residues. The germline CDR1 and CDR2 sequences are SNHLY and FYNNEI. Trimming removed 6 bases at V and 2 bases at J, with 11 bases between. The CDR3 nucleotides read TGTGCCAGCAGGAAGGTGGTGGCCTACGAGCAGTACTTC. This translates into CASRKVVAYEQYF.

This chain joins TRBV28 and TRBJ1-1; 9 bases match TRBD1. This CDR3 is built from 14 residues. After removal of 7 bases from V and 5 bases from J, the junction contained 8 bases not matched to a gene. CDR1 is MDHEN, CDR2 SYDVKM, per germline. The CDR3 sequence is CASNEQGAGTEAFF. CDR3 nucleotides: TGTGCCAGCAACGAACAGGGGGCGGGGACTGAAGCTTTCTTT.

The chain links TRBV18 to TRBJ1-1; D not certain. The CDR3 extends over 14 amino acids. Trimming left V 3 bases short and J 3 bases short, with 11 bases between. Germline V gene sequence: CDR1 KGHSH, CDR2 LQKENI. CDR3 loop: CASSPEARDTEAFF. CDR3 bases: TGTGCCAGCTCACCCGAGGCCCGGGACACTGAAGCTTTCTTT.

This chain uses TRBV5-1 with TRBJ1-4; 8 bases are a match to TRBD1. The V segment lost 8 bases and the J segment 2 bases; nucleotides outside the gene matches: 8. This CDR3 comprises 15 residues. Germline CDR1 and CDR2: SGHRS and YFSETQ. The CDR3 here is CARTGAQHTNEKLFF. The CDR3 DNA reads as TGCGCCAGGACAGGGGCGCAACATACTAATGAAAAACTGTTTTTT.

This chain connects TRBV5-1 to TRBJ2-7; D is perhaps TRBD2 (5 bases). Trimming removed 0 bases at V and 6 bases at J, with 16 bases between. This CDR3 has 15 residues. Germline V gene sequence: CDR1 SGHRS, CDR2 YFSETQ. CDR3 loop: CASSLGTGSRFEQYF. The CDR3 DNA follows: TGCGCCAGCAGCTTGGGTACGGGGTCGAGGTTCGAGCAGTACTTC.

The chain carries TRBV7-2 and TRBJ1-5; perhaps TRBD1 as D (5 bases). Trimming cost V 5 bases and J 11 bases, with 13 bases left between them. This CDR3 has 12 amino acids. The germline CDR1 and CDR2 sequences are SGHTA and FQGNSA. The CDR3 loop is CASSLVVGAQHF. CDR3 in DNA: TGTGCCAGCAGCCTAGTCGTGGGGGCCCAGCATTTT.

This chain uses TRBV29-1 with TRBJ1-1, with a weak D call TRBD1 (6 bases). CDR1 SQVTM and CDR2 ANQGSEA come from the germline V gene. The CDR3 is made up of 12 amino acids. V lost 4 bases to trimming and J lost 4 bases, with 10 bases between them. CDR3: CSVGRGGTEAFF. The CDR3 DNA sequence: TGCAGCGTTGGTAGGGGGGGCACTGAAGCTTTCTTT.

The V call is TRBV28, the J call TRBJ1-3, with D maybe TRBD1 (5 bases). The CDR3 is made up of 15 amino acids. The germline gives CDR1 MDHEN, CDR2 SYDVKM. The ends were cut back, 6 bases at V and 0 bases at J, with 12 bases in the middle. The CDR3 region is CASRLQGSSGNTIYF. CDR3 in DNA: TGTGCCAGCAGACTTCAGGGTTCCTCTGGAAACACCATATATTTT.

In nucleotides, the CDR3 is TGTGCCAGCAGCAAGGGGAGGGCTAGCTCTGGAAACACCATATATTTT. As protein: CASSKGRASSGNTIYF. This chain connects TRBV11-2 to TRBJ1-3, with D maybe TRBD1 (5 bases). Trimming removed 5 bases from V and 0 bases from J, with 14 bases in between. The CDR3 is 16 residues long. Looked up from germline, CDR1 is SGHAT and CDR2 is FQNNGV.

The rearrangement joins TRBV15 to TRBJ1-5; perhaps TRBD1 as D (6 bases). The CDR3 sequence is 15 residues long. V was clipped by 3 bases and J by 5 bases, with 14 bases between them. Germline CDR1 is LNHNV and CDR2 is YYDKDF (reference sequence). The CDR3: CATSSADRSYQPQHF. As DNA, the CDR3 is TGTGCCACCAGCAGTGCTGACAGGAGCTATCAGCCCCAGCATTTT.

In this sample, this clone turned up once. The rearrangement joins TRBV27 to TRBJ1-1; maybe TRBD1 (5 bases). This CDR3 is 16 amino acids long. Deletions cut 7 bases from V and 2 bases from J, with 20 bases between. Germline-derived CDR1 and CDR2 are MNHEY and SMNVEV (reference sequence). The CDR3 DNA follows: TGTGCCAGCATGGGAAGAGGGGCCCTGGGAAACACTGAAGCTTTCTTT. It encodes CASMGRGALGNTEAFF.

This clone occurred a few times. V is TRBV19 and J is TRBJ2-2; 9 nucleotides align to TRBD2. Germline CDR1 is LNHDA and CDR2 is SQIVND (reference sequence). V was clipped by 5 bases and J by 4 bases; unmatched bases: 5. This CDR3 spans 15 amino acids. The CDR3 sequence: CASSPTTSGTGELFF. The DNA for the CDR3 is TGTGCCAGTAGTCCCACGACTAGCGGCACCGGGGAGCTGTTTTTT.

CDR3 sequence reads: CASSLYVATNEKLFF. As DNA, the CDR3 is TGTGCCAGCAGCCTCTATGTTGCAACTAATGAAAAACTGTTTTTT. This chain uses TRBV7-2 with TRBJ1-4; D unresolved. Trimming removed 5 bases from V and 0 bases from J, with 10 bases in between. This CDR3 has 15 residues. Germline V gene lookup returns CDR1 SGHTA and CDR2 FQGNSA.

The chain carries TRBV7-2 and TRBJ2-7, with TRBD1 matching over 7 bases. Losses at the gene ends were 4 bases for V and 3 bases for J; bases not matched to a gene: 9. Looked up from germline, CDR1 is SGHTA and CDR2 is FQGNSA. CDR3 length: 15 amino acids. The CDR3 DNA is TGTGCCAGCAGCTCCGACAGGGAGAGATTCTACGAGCAGTACTTC. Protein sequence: CASSSDRERFYEQYF.

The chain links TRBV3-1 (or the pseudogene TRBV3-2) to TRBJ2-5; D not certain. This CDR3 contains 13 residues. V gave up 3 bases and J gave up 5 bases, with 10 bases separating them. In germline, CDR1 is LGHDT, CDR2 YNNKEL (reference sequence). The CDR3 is CASSQGGQETQYF. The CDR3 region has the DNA TGTGCCAGCAGCCAGGGTGGTCAGGAGACCCAGTACTTC.

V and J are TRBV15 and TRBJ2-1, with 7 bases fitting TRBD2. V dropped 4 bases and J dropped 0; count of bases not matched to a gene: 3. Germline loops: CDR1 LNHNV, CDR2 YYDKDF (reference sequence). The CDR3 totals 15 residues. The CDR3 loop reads CATSKSGTSYNEQFF. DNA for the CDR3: TGTGCCACCAGCAAGAGCGGGACCTCCTACAATGAGCAGTTCTTC.

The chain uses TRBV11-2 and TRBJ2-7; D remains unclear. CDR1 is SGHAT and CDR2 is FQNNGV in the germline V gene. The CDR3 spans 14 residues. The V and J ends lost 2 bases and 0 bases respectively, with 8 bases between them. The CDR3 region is CASSLMRSSYEQYF. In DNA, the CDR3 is TGTGCCAGCAGCTTAATGCGGAGCTCCTACGAGCAGTACTTC. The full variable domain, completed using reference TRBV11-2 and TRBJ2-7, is EAGVAQSPRYKIIEKRQSVAFWCNPISGHATLYWYQQILGQGPKLLIQFQNNGVVDDSQLPKDRFSAERLKGVDSTLKIQPAKLEDSAVYLCASSLMRSSYEQYFGPGTRLTVT.

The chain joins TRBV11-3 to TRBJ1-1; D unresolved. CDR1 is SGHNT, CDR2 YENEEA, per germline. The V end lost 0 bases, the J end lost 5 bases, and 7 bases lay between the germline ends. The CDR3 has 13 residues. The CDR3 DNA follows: TGTGCCAGCAGCTTAGACGGGGATACTGAAGCTTTCTTT. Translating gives CASSLDGDTEAFF.

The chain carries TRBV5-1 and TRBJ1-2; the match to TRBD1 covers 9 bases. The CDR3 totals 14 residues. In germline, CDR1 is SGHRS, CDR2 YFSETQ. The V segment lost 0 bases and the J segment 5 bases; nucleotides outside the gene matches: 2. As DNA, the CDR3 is TGCGCCAGCAGCTTGGACGGACAGGGGTATGGCTACACCTTC. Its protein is CASSLDGQGYGYTF.

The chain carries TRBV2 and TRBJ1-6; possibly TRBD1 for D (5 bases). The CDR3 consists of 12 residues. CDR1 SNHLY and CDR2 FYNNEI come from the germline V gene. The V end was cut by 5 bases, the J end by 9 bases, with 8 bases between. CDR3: CASSRGGSPLHF. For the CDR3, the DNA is TGTGCCAGCAGTCGGGGGGGTTCACCCCTCCACTTT.